The TCR beta chain described here comes from a study of cytomegalovirus exposure and HLA in healthy donors. The study's findings and limits: HLA restriction was apparent for most CMV-associated TCR beta chains in a later analysis. HLA-A and HLA-B allele assignments for most subjects were reportedly predicted accurately using TCR beta sequences.

The PCR ran on 60 Vbeta and 13 Jbeta primers. In the original analysis: Around 80 million unique TCR beta chains, roughly 11 million of them shared, were counted by a later analysis. The repertoire was sequenced with immunoSEQ multiplex PCR; TCRdb's copy has only in-frame clones and lacks some. V, J and clone size were drawn from that table, and D and trimming were deduced from the DNA. The sample holds about 65,000 clones, almost 80% seen once. Each donor was healthy, and each was a bone marrow donor. Comment on this clone: Antigen: not known.

This CDR3 is built from 14 residues. Trimming removed 0 bases at V and 4 bases at J, with 9 bases between. Germline V gene data show CDR1 as SGHRS and CDR2 as YFSETQ. The V gene is TRBV5-1, the J gene TRBJ2-3, with D uncertain. The receptor comes from a girl aged 5-17 years in good health and CMV-seropositive. The sample comprised PBMCs. The CDR3 nucleotides are TGCGCCAGCAGCTTGGTGGGCAGCTCAGATACGCAGTATTTT. It is translated as CASSLVGSSDTQYF.